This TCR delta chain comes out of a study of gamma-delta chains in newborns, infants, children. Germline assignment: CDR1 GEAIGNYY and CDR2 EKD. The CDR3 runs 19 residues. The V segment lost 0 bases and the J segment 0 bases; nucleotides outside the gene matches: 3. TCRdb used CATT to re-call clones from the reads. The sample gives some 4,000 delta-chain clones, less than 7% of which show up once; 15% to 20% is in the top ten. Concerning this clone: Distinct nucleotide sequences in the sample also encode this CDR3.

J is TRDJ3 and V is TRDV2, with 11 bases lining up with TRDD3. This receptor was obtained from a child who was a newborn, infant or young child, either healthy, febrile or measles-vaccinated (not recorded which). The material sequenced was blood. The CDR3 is CACDTLGDTSSWDTRQMFF. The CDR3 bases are TGTGCCTGTGACACCCTGGGGGATACCAGCTCCTGGGACACCCGACAGATGTTTTTC.